The 20 T cell receptor beta chains below come from one sample, sequenced in a study of response to subunit inactivated influenza vaccine. One entry per CDR3 protein results from TCRdb running MiXCR on the RT-PCR reads. Of hundreds of thousands of distinct CDR3 sequences listed, 25% are singletons. The material sequenced was CD4+ T cells sorted from PBMCs, taken roughly 5 days after vaccination. The receptors were sampled from a man between 45 and 60 years old who received an inactivated influenza vaccine.

This clonotype was recorded a few times. The rearrangement uses TRBV12-3 or TRBV12-4 and TRBJ2-1; no firm D call. V lost 5 bases and J 7 bases, leaving 12 bases between the germline ends. This CDR3 is 13 amino acids long. The CDR3 DNA reads TGTGCCAGCAGTCCTGATGGATTTAATGAGCAGTTCTTC. This gives the protein CASSPDGFNEQFF.

This clonotype was seen a handful of times. V gene TRBV12-3 or TRBV12-4 combines with J gene TRBJ1-5, with TRBD1 as a possible D gene (6 bases). Trimming removed 6 bases at V and 0 bases at J, with 9 bases between. The CDR3 extends over 14 amino acids. For the CDR3, the DNA is TGTGCCAGCAGCGGACAGTTTAGCAATCAGCCCCAGCATTTT. Encoded protein: CASSGQFSNQPQHF.

The chain has TRBV7-9 and TRBJ1-2; D not resolved. Germline CDR1 is SEHNR and CDR2 is FQNEAQ (reference sequence). There are 14 residues in the CDR3. The V gene lost 5 bases and the J gene lost 7 bases, with 17 bases spanning the gap. The DNA for the CDR3 is TGTGCCAGCAGCCCGGATTCTGGGCAAAGTGGCTACACCTTC. Its protein is CASSPDSGQSGYTF. The full variable domain, its missing parts supplied by reference TRBV7-9 and TRBJ1-2, is DTGVSQNPRHKITKRGQNVTFRCDPISEHNRLYWYRQTLGQGPEFLTYFQNEAQLEKSRLLSDRFSAERPKGSFSTLEIQRTEQGDSAMYLCASSPDSGQSGYTFGSGTRLTVV.

This chain uses TRBV29-1 with TRBJ2-6; D unclear. This CDR3 contains 15 residues. CDR1 and CDR2 from the germline V gene are SQVTM and ANQGSEA. The V gene lost 4 bases and the J gene lost 3 bases, with 13 bases spanning the gap. The CDR3 DNA sequence: TGCAGCGTTGGGGTTGGGGTTGATGGGGCCAACGTCCTGACTTTC. It encodes CSVGVGVDGANVLTF.

V is TRBV7-9 and J is TRBJ1-5; 8 nucleotides line up with TRBD1. Germline V gives CDR1 SEHNR, CDR2 FQNEAQ (reference sequence). The CDR3 has 17 residues. The V segment lost 2 bases and the J segment 7 bases; nucleotides outside the gene matches: 13. The chain's CDR3 is CASSLTDWTGPRQPQHF. The CDR3 DNA follows: TGTGCCAGCAGCTTAACCGACTGGACAGGGCCTCGGCAGCCCCAGCATTTT.

This clonotype was detected many times. The J gene is TRBJ2-1, the V gene TRBV5-1, with D maybe TRBD2 (6 bases). The CDR3 is 15 residues long. Germline V lookup: CDR1 SGHRS, CDR2 YFSETQ. V was clipped by 4 bases and J by 0 bases, with 11 bases between them. CDR3 protein: CASSPGVLSYNEQFF. CDR3 DNA sequence: TGCGCCAGCAGCCCGGGAGTGCTCTCCTACAATGAGCAGTTCTTC.

The table lists this clonotype with a few counts. This chain connects TRBV7-2 to TRBJ1-1, with D maybe TRBD1 (6 bases). The CDR3 has 15 amino acids. Germline lookup yields CDR1 SGHTA and CDR2 FQGNSA. V was shortened by 1 base and J by 6 bases, with 15 bases between the two germline ends. CDR3 nucleotide sequence: TGTGCCAGCAGCTTAGTGTCGGGGGCTTCATCTGAAGCTTTCTTT. Protein: CASSLVSGASSEAFF.

The chain recombines TRBV24-1 with TRBJ2-1; D might be TRBD2 (6 bases). Germline V gene data show CDR1 as KGHDR and CDR2 as SFDVKD. This CDR3 spans 16 amino acids. The V and J ends lost 2 bases and 8 bases respectively, with 18 bases between them. The CDR3 loop reads CATSDWRREGTDEQFF. CDR3 bases: TGTGCCACCAGTGATTGGCGGCGGGAAGGGACTGATGAGCAGTTCTTC.

This chain connects TRBV27 to TRBJ2-7; possibly TRBD2 for D (5 bases). The CDR3 has 14 amino acids. The ends were cut back, 1 base at V and 5 bases at J, with 12 bases in the middle. Germline V gene lookup returns CDR1 MNHEY and CDR2 SMNVEV (reference sequence). The CDR3, as DNA: TGTGCCAGCAGTTTATGGGGTCCTAGCAACGAGCAGTACTTC. Translation gives CASSLWGPSNEQYF.

A single count supports this clonotype. This rearrangement joins TRBV19 to TRBJ2-6, with 7 bases aligning to TRBD1. J was trimmed by 0 bases and V by 3 bases; bases with no gene match: 5. Per the germline V gene, CDR1 is LNHDA and CDR2 is SQIVND (reference sequence). This CDR3 contains 17 residues. DNA for the CDR3: TGTGCCAGTAGTATCTCGGGACAGCCCTCTGGGGCCAACGTCCTGACTTTC. Amino acid sequence: CASSISGQPSGANVLTF. Full variable domain (rest looked up from reference TRBV19 and TRBJ2-6): DGGITQSPKYLFRKEGQNVTLSCEQNLNHDAMYWYRQDPGQGLRLIYYSQIVNDFQKGDIAEGYSVSREKKESFPLTVTSAQKNPTAFYLCASSISGQPSGANVLTFGAGSRLTVL.

The table lists this clonotype with a few counts. The chain uses TRBV5-4 and TRBJ1-2, with a tentative D call TRBD1 (5 bases). The CDR3 sequence is 13 residues long. Trimming cost V 0 bases and J 8 bases, with 11 bases left between them. Germline CDR1 SGHNT, CDR2 YYREEE (reference sequence). The CDR3 protein is CASSLDRRGGYTF. CDR3 sequence (DNA): TGTGCCAGCAGCTTGGACAGGCGTGGGGGCTACACCTTC.

The chain combines TRBV12-3 or TRBV12-4 with TRBJ2-7; 7 bases agree with TRBD2. The CDR3 extends over 16 amino acids. The J segment lost 5 bases and the V segment lost 4 bases, leaving 14 bases of the junction unmatched. CDR3 in DNA: TGTGCCAGCAGTTGGGGAGGGGTGCGGACCAGCAACGAGCAGTACTTC. It yields the protein CASSWGGVRTSNEQYF.

This clonotype was found a few times. CDR3 sequence reads: CASSLKRTSGPYNEQFF. Written as DNA, the CDR3 is TGTGCCAGCAGCTTAAAGAGAACGTCAGGACCCTACAATGAGCAGTTCTTC. The V and J genes are TRBV7-2 and TRBJ2-1; D remains ambiguous. The length of the CDR3 is 17 residues. The ends were cut back, 2 bases at V and 2 bases at J, with 16 bases in the middle. In germline, CDR1 is SGHTA, CDR2 FQGNSA.

The chain has TRBV7-3 and TRBJ2-2, with no clear D. Trimming removed 8 bases from V and 6 bases from J, with 16 bases in between. Germline-derived CDR1 and CDR2 are SGHTA and FQGTGA. The CDR3 consists of 14 residues. As DNA, the CDR3 is TGTGCCAGCTCTAGTGGGCCCTCCGCCGGGGAGCTGTTTTTT. Translated, it gives CASSSGPSAGELFF.

This clonotype was observed a few times. This sequence joins TRBV10-3 and TRBJ1-1; 8 bases align to TRBD1. This CDR3 comprises 13 residues. CDR1 is ENHRY, CDR2 SYGVKD, per germline. After removal of 10 bases from V and 0 bases from J, the junction contained 4 bases not matched to a gene. The CDR3, as DNA: TGTGCCAAACGACAGGGGATGAACACTGAAGCTTTCTTT. It encodes CAKRQGMNTEAFF.

The CDR3 loop is CSARTSSRGEQYF. CDR3 in DNA: TGCAGTGCAAGGACTAGCTCCAGAGGAGAGCAGTACTTC. This chain joins TRBV20-1 and TRBJ2-7, with 8 positions matching TRBD2. Per the germline V gene, CDR1 is DFQATT and CDR2 is SNEGSKA (reference sequence). Losses at the gene ends were 6 bases for V and 7 bases for J; bases not matched to a gene: 11. This CDR3 has 13 amino acids.

This clonotype was detected only a few times. The chain recombines TRBV4-3 with TRBJ2-5; no firm D call. Per germline, CDR1 LGHNA and CDR2 YSLEER. CDR3 length equals 13 residues. Deletions cut 4 bases from V and 4 bases from J, with 10 bases between. The CDR3 bases are TGCGCCAGCAGCCGTCACTTAGGAGAGACCCAGTACTTC. Its protein is CASSRHLGETQYF.

The chain carries TRBV5-1 and TRBJ2-2, with D unclear. Germline V CDR1 and CDR2: SGHRS, YFSETQ. The CDR3 is 17 amino acids. Trimming removed 5 bases at V and 4 bases at J, with 21 bases between. The CDR3 region is CASRTSLQTLSTGELFF. CDR3 DNA: TGCGCCAGCAGGACATCATTGCAGACATTGAGCACCGGGGAGCTGTTTTTT.

V usage is TRBV5-1 and J usage is TRBJ1-6; the D gene is possibly TRBD1 (6 bases). The V end lost 4 bases, the J end lost 10 bases, and 18 bases lay between the germline ends. Germline lookup yields CDR1 SGHRS and CDR2 YFSETQ. This CDR3 is 15 amino acids long. The CDR3 reads CASSVVGGAESPLHF. CDR3 in DNA: TGCGCCAGCAGCGTGGTGGGGGGCGCGGAATCACCCCTCCACTTT.

The chain joins TRBV12-3 or TRBV12-4 to TRBJ1-5; D call uncertain. CDR3 size: 15 residues. Trimming left V 4 bases short and J 0 bases short, with 10 bases between. CDR3 protein: CASSSPGYSNQPQHF. The CDR3 coding sequence is TGTGCCAGCAGTTCCCCGGGGTATAGCAATCAGCCCCAGCATTTT.